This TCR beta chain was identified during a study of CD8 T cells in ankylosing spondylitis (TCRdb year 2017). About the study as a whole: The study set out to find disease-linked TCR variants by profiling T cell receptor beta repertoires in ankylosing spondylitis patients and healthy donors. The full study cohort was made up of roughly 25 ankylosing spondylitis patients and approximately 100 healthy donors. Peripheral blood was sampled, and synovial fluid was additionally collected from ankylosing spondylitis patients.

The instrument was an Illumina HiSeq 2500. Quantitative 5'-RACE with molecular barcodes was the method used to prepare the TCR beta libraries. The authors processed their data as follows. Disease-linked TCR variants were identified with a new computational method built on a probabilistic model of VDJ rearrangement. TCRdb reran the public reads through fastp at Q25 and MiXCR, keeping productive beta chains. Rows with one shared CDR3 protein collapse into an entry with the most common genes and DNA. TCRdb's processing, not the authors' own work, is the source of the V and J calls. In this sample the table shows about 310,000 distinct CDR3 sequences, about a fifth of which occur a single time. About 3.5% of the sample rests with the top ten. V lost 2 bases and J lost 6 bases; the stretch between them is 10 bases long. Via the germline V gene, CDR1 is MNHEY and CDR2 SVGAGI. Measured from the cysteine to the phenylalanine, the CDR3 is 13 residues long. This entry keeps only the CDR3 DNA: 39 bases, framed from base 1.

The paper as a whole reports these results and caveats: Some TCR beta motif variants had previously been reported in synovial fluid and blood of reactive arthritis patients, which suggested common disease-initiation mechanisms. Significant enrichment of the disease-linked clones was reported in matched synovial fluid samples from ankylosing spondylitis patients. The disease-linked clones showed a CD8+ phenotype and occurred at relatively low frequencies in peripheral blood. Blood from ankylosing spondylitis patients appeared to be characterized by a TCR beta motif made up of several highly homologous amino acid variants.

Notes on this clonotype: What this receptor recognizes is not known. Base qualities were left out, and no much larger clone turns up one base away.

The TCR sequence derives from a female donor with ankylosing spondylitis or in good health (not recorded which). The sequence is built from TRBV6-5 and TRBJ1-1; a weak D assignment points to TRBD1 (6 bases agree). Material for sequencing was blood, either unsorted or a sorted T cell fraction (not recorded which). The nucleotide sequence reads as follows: TGTGCCAGCAGTTACAACAGGGTTGCTGAAGCTTTCTTT. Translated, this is CASSYNRVAEAFF.